The present entry profiles one TCR beta chain with its context. The antigen it recognizes is unknown. Base qualities are not at hand, and no much larger clone is one base apart. The germline V gene (reference sequence) provides CDR1 MNHEY and CDR2 SMNVEV. Inclusive of the bounding cysteine and phenylalanine, the CDR3 is 15 residues long. The retained sequence is limited to the CDR3, 45 bases, with the frame set at the first base. V is trimmed back by 5 bases and J by 2 bases, and the junction contains 3 bases that no gene match accounts for. The sample belongs to a study of T cell responses to AZD1222 COVID-19 vaccine (dated by TCRdb to about 2021). A note on the overall study: A total of 230 to 250 trial participants underwent TCR sequencing, of whom 207 had received two doses of AZD1222 and 26 had received two doses of the MenACWY control vaccine. Enrollment into the trials was organized by age into subgroups of 18-55, 56-69 and 70-plus years, and those subgroups contained roughly 150, 30 and 60 TCR-sequenced participants, respectively.

The meaning of the sample's time point label: about 28 days (+/-7) after the second vaccine dose. AZD1222 recipients given second doses at about 4 weeks or at about 12 weeks were pooled, since spike-specific TCR depth and breadth were not found to differ between the two schedules. Samples from vaccinated people were obtained from the UK trials COV001 and COV002, which included a single-blind randomized controlled phase 2/3 trial of AZD1222 (ChAdOx1 nCoV-19) in healthy adults. For TCRbeta chain sequencing, PBMC samples were collected from trial participants at day 0 and at day 28 after the second dose. The CDR3 regions of human TCRbeta chains were analyzed by immunosequencing. As for the original processing: Repertoire TCRs were checked for matches against a reference library of SARS-CoV-2-specific TCRs that had been generated using the MIRA antigen-specificity platform. Breadth was defined as the fraction of unique TCRs that were SARS-CoV-2-associated. Depth was defined as the fraction of total T cells that were SARS-CoV-2-associated. Using the MIRA data, each spike-specific TCR was assigned both to the spike region to which the TCR was reactive and to a CD4 or CD8 class. Log10-transformed breadth and depth values were compared by one-way ANOVA with Sidak's multiple comparisons tests. Drawn from immuneACCESS, this table holds only the in-frame rearrangements with V and J called that TCRdb kept. Clones are partly lost; checked studies trace under half to an unresolved V gene and leave the rest unexplained. V and J calls plus clone size are reproduced from that table; the DNA served to infer D and trimming. For this sample there are 150,000 to 250,000 clones; just over 90% appear just once. In total, the top ten clones hold 3% to 3.5% of the sample.

Summary of the overall study and its limitations: Only six or seven AZD1222 recipients were SARS-CoV-2 seropositive at baseline, limiting conclusions about previously exposed vaccinees. Vaccine-associated CD4 TCRs spanned the whole spike protein, with dominant responses in regions 160-218 and 743-854. A significant rise in spike-specific TCR breadth and depth was observed after two AZD1222 doses relative to day 0 and relative to MenACWY recipients. Participants were mostly white British, with more females than males. The authors suggested clonal diversity may have been underestimated. No day 14 peak-response samples were available, so repertoires were characterized only after the peak T cell response. In the small 56-69-year group, the increase in depth fell short of significance, most likely because of low power. Epitopes outside the regions mutated in the B.1.351 and B.1.1.7 variants were reportedly recognized by nearly half of the unique spike-specific TCRs.

The V and J segments used are TRBV27 and TRBJ1-5, and TRBD1 matches 10 of the central bases. The sequence was collected from an adult who received the AZD1222 COVID-19 vaccine. Specimen: peripheral blood, collected 28 days after the second AZD1222 dose. The nucleotide sequence reads as follows: TGTGCCAGCAGTCCCGGGACAGGGGGCAATCAGCCCCAGCATTTT. It encodes CASSPGTGGNQPQHF.